This entry describes one T cell receptor beta chain. The sample is drawn from a study of blood T cell repertoires in COVID-19. About the study: Samples came from the United States, Italy and Spain, spanning acute and convalescent COVID-19.

V was shortened by 2 bases and J by 2 bases, with 13 bases between the two germline ends. Germline values: CDR1 MNHEY, CDR2 SVGAGI. The CDR3 is made up of 15 amino acids. Study processing details: Estimation of nucleated cell counts relied on the amplification of reference gene primers. Measured with immunoSEQ multiplex PCR; TCRdb has only the in-frame clones, and not every one. The D gene and trimming were derived from the DNA, and the V and J assignments and clone size from that table. The sample has around 160,000 clones, around 90% seen once. The receptor was isolated from a man in his 60s with active or convalescent COVID-19. The sequencing input was peripheral blood. The chain combines TRBV6-5 with TRBJ2-7; no reliable D call. CDR3 bases: TGTGCCAGCAGTTACAAGGTTTTTGGGCCCTACGAGCAGTACTTC. This encodes CASSYKVFGPYEQYF.